Shown below are 18 T cell receptor beta chains from a single sample sequenced in a study of early T cells in non-severe SARS-CoV-2 infection. TCRdb passed the 5' RACE reads through MiXCR, listing each CDR3 protein once. Of about 76,000 distinct CDR3 sequences in the sample, about 11% were seen once. The specimen sequenced was whole blood. All receptors derive from an adult who was a healthcare worker with PCR-confirmed SARS-CoV-2 infection or an uninfected control (not recorded which).

The rearrangement joins TRBV12-3 or TRBV12-4 to TRBJ2-7, with 12 bases lining up with TRBD2. CDR3 size: 16 residues. The trim removed 2 bases at V and 3 bases at J, leaving 5 bases unmatched. This CDR3 reads CASSLWTSGEVYEQYF. As DNA, the CDR3 is TGTGCCAGCAGTTTATGGACTAGCGGGGAAGTCTACGAGCAGTACTTC.

The CDR3, as DNA: TGTGCCAGCAGTGACGGGGCTGGGCATCAGCCCCAGCATTTT. Protein product: CASSDGAGHQPQHF. The chain employs TRBV6-1 and TRBJ1-5, with D maybe TRBD1 (5 bases). The germline V and J ends were trimmed by 3 bases and 5 bases, with 11 bases remaining between them. The CDR3 contains 14 residues. CDR1 and CDR2 (germline): MNHNS, SASEGT.

This clonotype was observed many times. The chain has TRBV19 and TRBJ2-2, with no clear D. The CDR3 totals 16 residues. V shed 3 bases and J shed 0 bases, with 11 bases lying between them. Per germline, CDR1 LNHDA and CDR2 SQIVND (reference sequence). The CDR3 coding sequence is TGTGCCAGTAGTATGTTGGGTTCCGCGAACACCGGGGAGCTGTTTTTT. It codes for CASSMLGSANTGELFF. Complete variable domain (other parts from reference TRBV19 and TRBJ2-2): DGGITQSPKYLFRKEGQNVTLSCEQNLNHDAMYWYRQDPGQGLRLIYYSQIVNDFQKGDIAEGYSVSREKKESFPLTVTSAQKNPTAFYLCASSMLGSANTGELFFGEGSRLTVL.

This clonotype was counted a few times. The chain employs TRBV29-1 and TRBJ1-1; D remains unclear. This CDR3 is built from 12 residues. CDR1 and CDR2 (germline): SQVTM, ANQGSEA. V was trimmed by 7 bases and J by 0 bases, leaving 9 bases between them. CDR3 residues: CSAPDVNTEAFF. The CDR3 nucleotides are TGCAGCGCCCCGGACGTGAACACTGAAGCTTTCTTT. Filled out from reference TRBV29-1 and TRBJ1-1, the complete variable domain reads SAVISQKPSRDICQRGTSLTIQCQVDSQVTMMFWYRQQPGQSLTLIATANQGSEATYESGFVIDKFPISRPNLTFSTLTVSNMSPEDSSIYLCSAPDVNTEAFFGQGTRLTVV.

This clonotype was observed a handful of times. The V and J genes are TRBV27 and TRBJ2-2; 9 bases match TRBD1. Unmatched junction bases numbered 3, after V lost 5 bases and J lost 2 bases. Germline V gene sequence: CDR1 MNHEY, CDR2 SMNVEV (reference sequence). CDR3 size: 15 residues. CDR3 nucleotide sequence: TGTGCCAGCAGTATGGGACAGGGAAACACCGGGGAGCTGTTTTTT. Translation gives CASSMGQGNTGELFF.

This rearrangement joins TRBV29-1 to TRBJ2-3; a weak D match, TRBD2 (6 bases). The V gene lost 8 bases and the J gene lost 4 bases, with 19 bases spanning the gap. The CDR3 has 14 residues. Germline V gives CDR1 SQVTM, CDR2 ANQGSEA. CDR3 sequence reads: CSCRTGSKADTQYF. The CDR3 DNA is TGCAGCTGTCGGACCGGGAGTAAAGCAGATACGCAGTATTTT.

This clonotype was recorded at least ten times. The chain uses TRBV5-5 and TRBJ2-3, with TRBD2 identical over 10 bases. Germline values: CDR1 SGHKS, CDR2 YYEKEE (reference sequence). With 4 bases clipped from V and 6 bases from J, the junction kept 11 bases outside the gene matches. The CDR3 runs 16 residues. The CDR3 reads CASSPGLAGDVDTQYF. CDR3 bases: TGTGCCAGCAGCCCCGGTCTAGCGGGGGATGTCGATACGCAGTATTTT.

This sequence joins TRBV27 and TRBJ1-1; D remains unclear. The CDR3 is 14 amino acids. V dropped 6 bases and J dropped 1 base, with 12 bases sitting between them. From germline, CDR1 is MNHEY and CDR2 SMNVEV (reference sequence). The CDR3 nucleotides read TGTGCCAGCAGGCTACTCCTGTGGAACACTGAAGCTTTCTTT. Amino acids: CASRLLLWNTEAFF.

This clonotype was seen only a few times. The chain combines TRBV19 with TRBJ1-5; D is unclear. Per the germline V gene, CDR1 is LNHDA and CDR2 is SQIVND (reference sequence). The CDR3 is 13 residues long. V dropped 7 bases and J dropped 5 bases, with 12 bases sitting between them. The CDR3 loop reads CASTPDGDQPQHF. The CDR3 DNA sequence: TGTGCCAGTACCCCGGACGGGGATCAGCCCCAGCATTTT.

V gene TRBV3-1 combines with J gene TRBJ1-2; no clear D. Looked up from germline, CDR1 is LGHDT and CDR2 is YNNKEL (reference sequence). Deletions cut 3 bases from V and 1 base from J, with 9 bases between. The CDR3 has 14 residues. CDR3 nucleotides: TGTGCCAGCAGCCAGGGAGCTCTTAACTATGGCTACACCTTC. Protein sequence: CASSQGALNYGYTF.

This clonotype showed up many times. The chain uses TRBV4-3 and TRBJ1-6; 7 bases align to TRBD1. With 0 bases clipped from V and 0 bases from J, the junction kept 8 bases outside the gene matches. The V gene's germline CDR1 is LGHNA and CDR2 YSLEER. The CDR3 has 19 residues. As DNA, the CDR3 is TGCGCCAGCAGCCAAGAGGAGAACAGGGGAAGCTCCTATAATTCACCCCTCCACTTT. This translates into CASSQEENRGSSYNSPLHF.

At least ten counts were recorded for this clonotype. The V and J genes are TRBV27 and TRBJ1-1; the D gene is possibly TRBD1 (6 bases). The CDR3 length is 14 residues. V lost 2 bases to trimming and J lost 3 bases, with 10 bases between them. Germline-derived CDR1 and CDR2 are MNHEY and SMNVEV (reference sequence). The CDR3 sequence: CASSLQGRYTEAFF. CDR3 DNA sequence: TGTGCCAGCAGTTTACAGGGGCGGTACACTGAAGCTTTCTTT.

Note on this clonotype: This may be a read error: a much more frequent sequence differs by one nucleotide. J is TRBJ1-2 and V is TRBV6-5; possible D gene TRBD1, 5 bases. With 6 bases removed from V and 8 bases from J, the gap between germline ends came to 13 bases. CDR3 size: 12 residues. Germline values: CDR1 MNHEY, CDR2 SVGAGI. The CDR3 DNA reads TGTGCCAGCAGGTTTGGGGGAAGCGGCTACACCTTC. Amino acid sequence: CASRFGGSGYTF.

This clonotype was detected many times. The rearrangement uses TRBV11-2 and TRBJ1-5, with D perhaps matching TRBD1 (6 bases). Germline assignment: CDR1 SGHAT and CDR2 FQNNGV. Trimming took 5 bases from V and 6 from J, leaving 17 bases between them. There are 15 residues in the CDR3. CDR3 sequence reads: CASSRDTFQAQPQHF. In DNA, the CDR3 is TGTGCCAGCAGCCGGGACACCTTTCAGGCTCAGCCCCAGCATTTT.

This clonotype was counted only a few times. The genes are TRBV6-5 and TRBJ2-2; TRBD1 or TRBD2 may be the D gene (5 bases each). This CDR3 region has 15 residues. V lost 0 bases, J lost 0 bases, and 5 bases lay in between. Per germline, CDR1 MNHEY and CDR2 SVGAGI. This chain's CDR3 is CASSYSGANTGELFF. Here the CDR3 DNA reads TGTGCCAGCAGTTACTCGGGGGCGAACACCGGGGAGCTGTTTTTT.

This clonotype was observed at least ten times. The genes are TRBV4-1 and TRBJ2-3; the D gene could be TRBD1 or TRBD2 (6 bases each). Trimming removed 0 bases at V and 1 base at J, with 14 bases between. The CDR3 loop spans 17 amino acids. CDR1 and CDR2 (germline): MGHRA, YSYEKL. For the CDR3, the DNA is TGCGCCAGCAGCCAAGATTTGGGGGGCCTACGCACAGATACGCAGTATTTT. This codes for CASSQDLGGLRTDTQYF.

The rearrangement links TRBV18 to TRBJ2-1, with 10 positions matching TRBD2. V shed 2 bases and J 0 bases; nucleotides not matched to a gene: 13. CDR1 and CDR2 (germline): KGHSH, LQKENI. The CDR3 runs to 20 residues. CDR3 protein: CASSPGEFTSGADSYNEQFF. CDR3 DNA sequence: TGTGCCAGCTCACCAGGCGAGTTTACTAGCGGGGCCGACTCCTACAATGAGCAGTTCTTC.

The chain has TRBV12-3 or TRBV12-4 and TRBJ2-1; a possible D gene is TRBD1 (6 bases). CDR3 size: 16 residues. Trimming cost V 3 bases and J 7 bases, with 19 bases left between them. CDR3 in amino acids: CASSFRQGSQANEQFF. The CDR3 DNA sequence: TGTGCCAGCAGTTTTCGGCAGGGGAGTCAAGCGAATGAGCAGTTCTTC.